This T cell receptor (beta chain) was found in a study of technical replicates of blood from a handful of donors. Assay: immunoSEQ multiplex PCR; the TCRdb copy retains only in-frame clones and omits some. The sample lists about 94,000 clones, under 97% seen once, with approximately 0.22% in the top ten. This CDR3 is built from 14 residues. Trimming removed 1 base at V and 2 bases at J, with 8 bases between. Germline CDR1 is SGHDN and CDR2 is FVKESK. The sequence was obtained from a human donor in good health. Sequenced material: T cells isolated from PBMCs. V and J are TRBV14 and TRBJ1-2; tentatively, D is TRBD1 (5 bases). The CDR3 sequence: CASSQGSGNYGYTF. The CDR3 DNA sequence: TGTGCCAGCAGCCAAGGGTCAGGGAACTATGGCTACACCTTC. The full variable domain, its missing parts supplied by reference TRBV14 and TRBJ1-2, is EAGVTQFPSHSVIEKGQTVTLRCDPISGHDNLYWYRRVMGKEIKFLLHFVKESKQDESGMPNNRFLAERTGGTYSTLKVQPAELEDSGVYFCASSQGSGNYGYTFGSGTRLTVV.